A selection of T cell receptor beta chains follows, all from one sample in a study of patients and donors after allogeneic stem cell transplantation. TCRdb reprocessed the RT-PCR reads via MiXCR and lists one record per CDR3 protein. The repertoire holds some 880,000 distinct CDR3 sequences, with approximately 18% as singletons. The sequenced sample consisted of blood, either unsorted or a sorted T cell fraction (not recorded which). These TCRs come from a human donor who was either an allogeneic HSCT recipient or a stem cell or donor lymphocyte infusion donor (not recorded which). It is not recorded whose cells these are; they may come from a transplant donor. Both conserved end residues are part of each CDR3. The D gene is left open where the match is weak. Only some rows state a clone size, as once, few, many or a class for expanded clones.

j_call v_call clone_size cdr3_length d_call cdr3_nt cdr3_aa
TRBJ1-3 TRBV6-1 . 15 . TGTGCCAGCAGCCGGGGAGGGGGCTCTGGAAACACCATATATTTT CASSRGGGSGNTIYF
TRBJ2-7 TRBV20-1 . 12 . TGCAGAGCTAGAGTAACCCCTCTTGAGCAGTACTTC CRARVTPLEQYF
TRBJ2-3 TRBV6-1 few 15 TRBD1 TGTGCCAGCAGCACCGGACAGGGCCCAGCAGATACGCAGTATTTT CASSTGQGPADTQYF
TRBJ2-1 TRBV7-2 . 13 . TGTGCCAGCAGCTACAACCGGCCGTATGAGCAGTTCTTC CASSYNRPYEQFF
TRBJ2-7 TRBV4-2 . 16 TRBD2 TGTGCCAGCAGCCAAGCACTAGCGGGGATTGTGCACGAGCAGTACTTC CASSQALAGIVHEQYF
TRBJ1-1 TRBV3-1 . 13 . TGTGCCAGCAAACGCAGGGTCGACACTGAAGCTTTCTTT CASKRRVDTEAFF
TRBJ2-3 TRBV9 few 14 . TGTGCCAGCAGCCCACGGACTCCCACAGATACGCAGTATTTT CASSPRTPTDTQYF
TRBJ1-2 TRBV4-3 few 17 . TGCGCCAGCAGCGAAGATTTCAATGGGAGGGTTGGCCTTGGCTACACCTTC CASSEDFNGRVGLGYTF
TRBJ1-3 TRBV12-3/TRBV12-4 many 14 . TGTGCCAGCAGTTTCGGGGGCCCTGGAAACACCATATATTTT CASSFGGPGNTIYF
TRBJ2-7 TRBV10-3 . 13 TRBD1 TGTGCCATCAGTGTACAGGGGCGCTACGAGCAGTACTTC CAISVQGRYEQYF
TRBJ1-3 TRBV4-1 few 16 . TGCGCCAGCAGCCAACCAACCGGGGAAAGTGGAAACACCATATATTTT CASSQPTGESGNTIYF
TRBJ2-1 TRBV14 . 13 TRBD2 TGTGCCAGCAGCCAAGGAGCGGGGAGTGAGCAGTTCTTC CASSQGAGSEQFF
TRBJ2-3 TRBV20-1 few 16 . TGCAGTGCTAGAGATCCCCTAGCGCCTTCCACAGATACGCAGTATTTT CSARDPLAPSTDTQYF
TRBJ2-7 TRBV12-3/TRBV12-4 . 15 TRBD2 TGTGCCAGCATGGCTCGGACTAGCGGGAGAGACGAGCAGTACTTC CASMARTSGRDEQYF
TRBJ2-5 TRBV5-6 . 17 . TGTGCCAGCAGCTTAAGTTCTAGTGGGGTTGGCCAAGAGACCCAGTACTTC CASSLSSSGVGQETQYF
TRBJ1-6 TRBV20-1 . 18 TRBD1 TGCAGTGCCGCCTCCCCCCTAACAGGGGCCGTCGATAATTCACCCCTCCACTTT CSAASPLTGAVDNSPLHF
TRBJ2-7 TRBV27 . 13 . TGTGCCAGCAGTTGGACGACTAGTAACGAGCAGTACTTC CASSWTTSNEQYF
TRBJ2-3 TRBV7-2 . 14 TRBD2 TGTGCCAGCAGCCGGGGGGGGGCGACAGATACGCAGTATTTT CASSRGGATDTQYF
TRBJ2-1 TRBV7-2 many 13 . TGTGCCAGCAGCACAGGACTATACAATGAGCAGTTCTTC CASSTGLYNEQFF
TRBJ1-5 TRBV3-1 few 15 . TGTGCCAGCAGCCAATCATTCCGGGTCAATCAGCCCCAGCATTTT CASSQSFRVNQPQHF
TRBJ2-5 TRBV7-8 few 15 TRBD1 TGTGCCAGCAGCCGGGGACAGGGGTACCAAGAGACCCAGTACTTC CASSRGQGYQETQYF
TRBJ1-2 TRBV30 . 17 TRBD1 TGTGCCTGGAGCAACTGGGACAGGGGGCGTCCCAACTATGGCTACACCTTC CAWSNWDRGRPNYGYTF
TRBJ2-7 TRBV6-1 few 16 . TGTGCCAGCAAGACCACGACGATGACCAACAACTACGAGCAGTACTTC CASKTTTMTNNYEQYF
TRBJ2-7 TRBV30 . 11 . TGTGCCTGGATCGGGATCTACGAGCAGTACTTC CAWIGIYEQYF